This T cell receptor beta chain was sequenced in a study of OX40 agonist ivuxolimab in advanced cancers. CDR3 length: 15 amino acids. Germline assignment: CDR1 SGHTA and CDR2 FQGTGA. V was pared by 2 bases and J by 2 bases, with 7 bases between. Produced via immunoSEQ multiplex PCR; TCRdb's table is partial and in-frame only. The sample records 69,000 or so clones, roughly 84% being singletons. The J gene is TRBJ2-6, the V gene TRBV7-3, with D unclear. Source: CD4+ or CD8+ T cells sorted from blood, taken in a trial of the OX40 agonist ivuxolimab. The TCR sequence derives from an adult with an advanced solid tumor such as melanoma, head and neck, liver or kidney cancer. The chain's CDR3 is CASSLDGPGANVLTF. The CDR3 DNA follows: TGTGCCAGCAGCTTAGATGGGCCTGGGGCCAACGTCCTGACTTTC.